This is a list of T cell receptor beta chains from one sample in a study of cytomegalovirus exposure and HLA in healthy donors. Assay: immunoSEQ multiplex PCR; the TCRdb copy retains only in-frame clones and omits some. Among approximately 97,000 clones listed, approximately 81% were seen once. The specimen sequenced was PBMCs. The receptor set was obtained from a woman in her forties in good health and CMV-seropositive. The CDR3 runs from the conserved cysteine through the conserved F or W. A D gene is named only where the DNA matches it firmly. Clone size is shown for a subset of rows, as once, few, many or a class of expanded clone.

>TRBV5-4|.|TRBD1|TRBJ2-1
TGTGCCAGCAGCGTAAACAGGGGTGGGATTGAGCAGTTCTTC
CASSVNRGGIEQFF
>TRBV5-1|few|.|TRBJ2-3
TGCGCCAGCAGCTTGGGGGGAGTGTACACAGATACGCAGTATTTT
CASSLGGVYTDTQYF
>TRBV7-2|once|.|TRBJ2-7
TGTGCCAGCAGCTTTTCTTACGAGCAGTACTTC
CASSFSYEQYF
>TRBV11-2|.|.|TRBJ2-1
TGTGCCAGCAGCCCCGCCCAAGGGGCGTTCTACAATGAGCAGTTCTTC
CASSPAQGAFYNEQFF
>TRBV5-4|.|TRBD2|TRBJ2-2
TGTGCCAGCAAGCGACTAGCGGGAGGAGGGAACACCGGGGAGCTGTTTTTT
CASKRLAGGGNTGELFF
>TRBV7-9|.|.|TRBJ2-1
TGTGCCAGCAGCTTAGAAGCTCGTGAGCAGTTCTTC
CASSLEAREQFF
>TRBV5-4|.|TRBD2|TRBJ2-2
TGTGCCAGCAGCCAACTAGCGGGTGACACCGGGGAGCTGTTTTTT
CASSQLAGDTGELFF
>TRBV5-4|.|.|TRBJ2-5
TGTGCCAGCAGTTGGGAGACAGGCGGCCAAGAGACCCAGTACTTC
CASSWETGGQETQYF
>TRBV7-9|many|.|TRBJ2-7
TGTGCCAGCAGCTTATGGTCCTCGGAGGGCTCCGAGCAGTACTTC
CASSLWSSEGSEQYF
>TRBV18|.|TRBD1|TRBJ2-3
TGTGCCAGCTCCAGACTCAGGGGGCTGACAGATACGCAGTATTTT
CASSRLRGLTDTQYF
>TRBV10-3|.|TRBD1|TRBJ1-2
TGTGCCATCAGTGAGTCGACAGGGGCTAACTATGGCTACACCTTC
CAISESTGANYGYTF
>TRBV9|.|.|TRBJ2-3
TGTGCCAGCAGCCAAAAGGGGACAGATACGCAGTATTTT
CASSQKGTDTQYF
>TRBV9|.|TRBD1|TRBJ1-3
TGTGCCAGCAGCGTAGAGGGGGCGGGAAACACCATATATTTT
CASSVEGAGNTIYF
>TRBV19|.|.|TRBJ2-3
TGTGCCAGTAGGGGCAGGGTGGGCACAGATACGCAGTATTTT
CASRGRVGTDTQYF
>TRBV7-2|.|TRBD1|TRBJ2-5
TGTGCCAGCAGTTTTATGGGGACAGGGGGAGAGACCCAGTACTTC
CASSFMGTGGETQYF
>TRBV9|.|.|TRBJ2-3
TGTGCCAGCAGCGCCAGCCCGTCTCGGCAGGTCACAGATACGCAGTATTTT
CASSASPSRQVTDTQYF
>TRBV7-2|.|.|TRBJ2-3
TGTGCCAGCAGCCCCCCCCGACATACGACAGATACGCAGTATTTT
CASSPPRHTTDTQYF
>TRBV28|.|.|TRBJ2-1
TGTGCCAGCAGTTTATACGCCGCGGGCTCCGGTGAGCAGTTCTTC
CASSLYAAGSGEQFF
>TRBV28|.|.|TRBJ1-4
TGTGCCAGCAGGGGGGGACCTTCGAGCTTAAATGAAAAACTGTTTTTT
CASRGGPSSLNEKLFF
>TRBV9|.|.|TRBJ2-1
TGTGCCAGCAGCCCGGGGGGACACCCCTACAATGAGCAGTTCTTC
CASSPGGHPYNEQFF
>TRBV19|.|TRBD2|TRBJ2-7
TGTGCCAGTAGTAAGAGGGCGGGAGGGGACTACTACGAGCAGTACTTC
CASSKRAGGDYYEQYF
>TRBV30|few|.|TRBJ2-5
TGTGCCTGGAGCCGGAGGGGGCAAACGGAGACCCAGTACTTC
CAWSRRGQTETQYF
>TRBV4-1|.|.|TRBJ1-4
TGCGCCAGCAGGATTACAGGGATCCCTAATGAAAAACTGTTTTTT
CASRITGIPNEKLFF
>TRBV13|few|TRBD1|TRBJ1-2
TGTGCCAGCAAGACGGGACAGGGTGGTGGCTACACCTTC
CASKTGQGGGYTF
>TRBV2|.|.|TRBJ2-7
TGTGCCAGCACTGAAGACCGCTATAGCTCCTACGAGCAGTACTTC
CASTEDRYSSYEQYF
>TRBV4-1|.|TRBD2|TRBJ2-4
TGCGCCAGCAGCCAAGTTAAGACTAGCGGGACCAAAAACATTCAGTACTTC
CASSQVKTSGTKNIQYF
>TRBV5-1|medium-sized|TRBD1|TRBJ1-1
TGCGCCAGCAGCTCGGGGGACAGCGGTGAAGCTTTCTTT
CASSSGDSGEAFF
>TRBV6-1|.|TRBD2|TRBJ2-7
TGTGCCAGCAGTGAATGGCGGGGGAGCTCCTACGAGCAGTACTTC
CASSEWRGSSYEQYF
>TRBV5-1|.|.|TRBJ2-1
TGCGCCAGCAGAGCGGAGTCCTACAATGAGCAGTTCTTC
CASRAESYNEQFF
>TRBV9|.|.|TRBJ2-2
TGTGCCAGTAATCCCGGGATCACCGGGGAGCTGTTTTTT
CASNPGITGELFF
>TRBV6-1|.|.|TRBJ1-2
TGTGCCAGCAGTGGGGTGGCAGGGATCGGCTATGGCTACACCTTC
CASSGVAGIGYGYTF
>TRBV5-6|.|TRBD2|TRBJ2-2
TGTGCCAGCACCTTTGCGGGAGTTGACACCGGGGAGCTGTTTTTT
CASTFAGVDTGELFF
>TRBV19|.|.|TRBJ1-5
TGTGCCAGTAGTGAAGGGCTGGCCTCCTCGCGGGATCAGCCCCAGCATTTT
CASSEGLASSRDQPQHF
>TRBV5-1|few|.|TRBJ2-7
TGCGCCAGCAGCACCAGGGTGTCCTCCTACGAGCAGTACTTC
CASSTRVSSYEQYF
>TRBV30|.|TRBD2|TRBJ2-1
TGTGCCTGGAGGGCCTTTGGGGACCGACTAGCGGGAAATGAGCAGTTCTTC
CAWRAFGDRLAGNEQFF
>TRBV5-1|.|.|TRBJ1-6
TGCGCCAGCAGCTTGGCGGCAGCCGGGGAGGATTCACCCCTCCACTTT
CASSLAAAGEDSPLHF
>TRBV18|.|TRBD1|TRBJ2-7
TGTGCCAGCTCACCACCGGGACAGGGGAACGAGCAGTACTTC
CASSPPGQGNEQYF
>TRBV29-1|.|.|TRBJ2-7
TGCAGCGTTGCAGGGACAAAAAACGAGCAGTACTTC
CSVAGTKNEQYF
>TRBV2|.|TRBD2|TRBJ2-7
TGTGCCAGCAGGCCGGGGAGGGTTCTAAACGAGCAGTACTTC
CASRPGRVLNEQYF
>TRBV9|.|.|TRBJ2-7
TGTGCCAGCAGCGTAGGAAATGGTGTCGGCTACGAGCAGTACTTC
CASSVGNGVGYEQYF
>TRBV21-1|.|.|TRBJ2-2
TGTGCCAGCAGCTATGGGGGGGGACGAAAACTACGAAACACCGGGGAGCTGTTTTTT
CASSYGGGRKLRNTGELFF
>TRBV7-9|.|.|TRBJ2-5
TGTGCCAGCAGCACCGGGACATCTTCGTCCGCCCAAGAGACCCAGTACTTC
CASSTGTSSSAQETQYF
>TRBV6-6|few|.|TRBJ1-2
TGTGCCAGCAGTCCTCGAGGAGGGCAGGGTGATGGCTACACCTTC
CASSPRGGQGDGYTF
>TRBV15|.|TRBD1|TRBJ1-1
TGTGCCAGCAGGGGGCAGAACACTGAAGCTTTCTTT
CASRGQNTEAFF
>TRBV10-3|.|.|TRBJ1-3
TGTGCCATCAGAGGCTTAACAGACTCTGGAAACACCATATATTTT
CAIRGLTDSGNTIYF
>TRBV6-1|.|.|TRBJ2-1
TGTGCCAGCAGTACCCGGTGGCTAGTTCCCGTAGAGCAGTTCTTC
CASSTRWLVPVEQFF
>TRBV30|few|TRBD1|TRBJ1-3
TGTGCCTGGGGAGGGGGCCCCCGAAACACCATATATTTT
CAWGGGPRNTIYF
>TRBV6-6|.|.|TRBJ2-2
TGTGCCAGCAGTTACTCCAGCGGAGCCGGGAAACTGTTTTTT
CASSYSSGAGKLFF